This T cell receptor (beta chain) was captured in a study of shared clonotypes between healthy human individuals. Overall study findings and caveats: Clonotypes that were shared across a handful of donors made up about 4.5% of naive CD4 clonotypes. Sharing of clonotypes among donors was expected to vary with sequencing depth.

The data were produced by immunoSEQ multiplex PCR, yet TCRdb's version contains in-frame clones alone and is incomplete. The sample shows about 1 million clones, about 77% of them seen only once. A note on this clone: Its antigen remains unidentified.

CD4+ cells underwent separation, giving CD45RA+ naive and CD45RA-negative memory subsets. Source material: memory CD4+ T cells sorted from blood. Stated subset: CD45RA-negative fraction. This receptor was taken from a young man in good health.

CDR3 bases: TGTGCCACCAGCAGAGATCCCGGGTGGGGGGATAACTATGGCTACACCTTC. Translated, it gives CATSRDPGWGDNYGYTF. The chain carries TRBV15 and TRBJ1-2; D may be TRBD1 (5 bases). This CDR3 is built from 17 residues. Trimming removed 0 bases at V and 1 base at J, with 15 bases between. The germline V gene has CDR1 LNHNV and CDR2 YYDKDF (reference sequence).